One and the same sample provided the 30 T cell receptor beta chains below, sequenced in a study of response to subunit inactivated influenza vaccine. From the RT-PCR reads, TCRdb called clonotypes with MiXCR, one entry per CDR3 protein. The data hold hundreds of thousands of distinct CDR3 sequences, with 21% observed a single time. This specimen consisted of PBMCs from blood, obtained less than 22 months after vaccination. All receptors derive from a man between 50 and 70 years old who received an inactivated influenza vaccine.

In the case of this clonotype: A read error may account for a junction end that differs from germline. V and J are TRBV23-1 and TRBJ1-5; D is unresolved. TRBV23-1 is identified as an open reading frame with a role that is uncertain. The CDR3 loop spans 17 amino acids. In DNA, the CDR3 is TGCGCCAGCAGTCAACCCCCCCCGCGGGGTAAAAATCAGACCCAGCATTTT. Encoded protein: CASSQPPPRGKNQTQHF.

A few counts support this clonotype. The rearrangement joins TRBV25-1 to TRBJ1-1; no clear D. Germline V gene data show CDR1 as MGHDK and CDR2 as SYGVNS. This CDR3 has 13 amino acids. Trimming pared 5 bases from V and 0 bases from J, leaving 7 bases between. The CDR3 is CASSMVMNTEAFF. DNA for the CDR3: TGTGCCAGCAGTATGGTAATGAACACTGAAGCTTTCTTT.

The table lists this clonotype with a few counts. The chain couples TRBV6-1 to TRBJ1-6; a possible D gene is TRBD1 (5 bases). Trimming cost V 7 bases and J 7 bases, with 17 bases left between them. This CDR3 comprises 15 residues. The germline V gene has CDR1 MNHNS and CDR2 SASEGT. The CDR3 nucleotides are TGTGCCAGCACCGTGATATATGGGACGAATTCACCCCTCCACTTT. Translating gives CASTVIYGTNSPLHF.

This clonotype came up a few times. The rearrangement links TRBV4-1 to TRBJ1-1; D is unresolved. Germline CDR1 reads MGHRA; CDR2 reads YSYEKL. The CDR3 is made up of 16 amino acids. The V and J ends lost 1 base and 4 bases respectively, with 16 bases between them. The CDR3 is CASSQGSSGWGTEAFF. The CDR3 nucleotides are TGCGCCAGCAGCCAAGGTTCGTCCGGTTGGGGCACTGAAGCTTTCTTT.

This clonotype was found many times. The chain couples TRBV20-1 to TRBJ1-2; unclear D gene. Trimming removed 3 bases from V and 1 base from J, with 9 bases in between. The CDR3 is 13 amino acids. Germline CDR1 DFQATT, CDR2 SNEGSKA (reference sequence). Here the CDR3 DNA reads TGCAGTGCTAGTAGCGGGAATAACTATGGCTACACCTTC. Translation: CSASSGNNYGYTF.

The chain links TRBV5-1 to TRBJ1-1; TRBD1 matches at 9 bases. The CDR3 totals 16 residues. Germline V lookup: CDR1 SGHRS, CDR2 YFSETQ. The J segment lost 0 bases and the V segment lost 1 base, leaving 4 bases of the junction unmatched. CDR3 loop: CASSLYGQGLNTEAFF. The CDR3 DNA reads TGCGCCAGCAGCTTGTATGGACAGGGGCTGAACACTGAAGCTTTCTTT. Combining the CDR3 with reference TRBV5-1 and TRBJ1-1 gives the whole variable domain KAGVTQTPRYLIKTRGQQVTLSCSPISGHRSVSWYQQTPGQGLQFLFEYFSETQRNKGNFPGRFSGRQFSNSRSEMNVSTLELGDSALYLCASSLYGQGLNTEAFFGQGTRLTVV.

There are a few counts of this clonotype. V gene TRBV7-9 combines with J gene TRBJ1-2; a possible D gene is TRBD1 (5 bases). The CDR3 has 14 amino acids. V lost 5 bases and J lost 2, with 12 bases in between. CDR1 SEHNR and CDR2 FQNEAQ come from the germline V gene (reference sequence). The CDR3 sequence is CASSERDSNYGYTF. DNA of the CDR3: TGTGCCAGCAGCGAGAGGGACTCAAACTATGGCTACACCTTC. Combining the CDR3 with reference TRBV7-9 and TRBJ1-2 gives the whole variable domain DTGVSQNPRHKITKRGQNVTFRCDPISEHNRLYWYRQTLGQGPEFLTYFQNEAQLEKSRLLSDRFSAERPKGSFSTLEIQRTEQGDSAMYLCASSERDSNYGYTFGSGTRLTVV.

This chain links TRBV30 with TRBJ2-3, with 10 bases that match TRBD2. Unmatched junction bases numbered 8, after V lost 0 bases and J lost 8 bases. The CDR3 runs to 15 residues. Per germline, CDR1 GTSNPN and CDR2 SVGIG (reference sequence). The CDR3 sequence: CAWSVGLAARGTQYF. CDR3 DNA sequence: TGTGCCTGGAGTGTTGGACTAGCGGCCCGAGGTACGCAGTATTTT.

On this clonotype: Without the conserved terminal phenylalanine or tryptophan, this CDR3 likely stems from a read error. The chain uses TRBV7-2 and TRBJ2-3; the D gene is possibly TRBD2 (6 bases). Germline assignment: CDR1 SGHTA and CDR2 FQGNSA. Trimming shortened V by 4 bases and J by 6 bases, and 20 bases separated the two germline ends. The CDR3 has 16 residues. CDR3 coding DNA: TGTGCCAGCAGCTCGGAAGTGAGGCGGGATGGGGATACGCAGTATTGT. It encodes CASSSEVRRDGDTQYC.

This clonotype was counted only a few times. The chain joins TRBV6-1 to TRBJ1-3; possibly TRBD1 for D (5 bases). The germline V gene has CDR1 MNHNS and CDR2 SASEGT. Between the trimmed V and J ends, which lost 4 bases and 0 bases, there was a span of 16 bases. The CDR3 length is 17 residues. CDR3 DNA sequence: TGTGCCAGCAGTGTATTTGTCCCAGGGAGCTCTGGAAACACCATATATTTT. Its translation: CASSVFVPGSSGNTIYF.

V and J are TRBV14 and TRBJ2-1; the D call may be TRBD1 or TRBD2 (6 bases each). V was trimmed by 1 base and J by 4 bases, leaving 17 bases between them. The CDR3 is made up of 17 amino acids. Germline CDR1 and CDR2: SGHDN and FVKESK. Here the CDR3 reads CASSQVGGLSSYNEQFF. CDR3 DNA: TGTGCCAGCAGCCAAGTTGGGGGGCTATCGAGTTACAATGAGCAGTTCTTC.

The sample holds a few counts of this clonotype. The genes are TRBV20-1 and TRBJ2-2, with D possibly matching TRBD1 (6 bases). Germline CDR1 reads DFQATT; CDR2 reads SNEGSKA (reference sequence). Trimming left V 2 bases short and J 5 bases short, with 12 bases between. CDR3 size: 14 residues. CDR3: CSARKTGRTGELFF. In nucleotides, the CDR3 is TGCAGTGCTAGAAAGACAGGACGTACCGGGGAGCTGTTTTTT.

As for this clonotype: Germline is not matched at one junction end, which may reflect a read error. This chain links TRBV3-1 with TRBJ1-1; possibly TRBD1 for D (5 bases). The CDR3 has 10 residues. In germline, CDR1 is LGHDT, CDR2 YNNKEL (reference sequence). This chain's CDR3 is CASSPHPRGF. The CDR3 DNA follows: TGTGCCAGCAGCCCACACCCAAGGGGCTTT.

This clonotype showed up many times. The CDR3 region is CASSLTGISQNSPLHF. The CDR3 bases are TGCGCCAGCAGCCTGACAGGCATAAGCCAGAATTCACCCCTCCACTTT. The chain recombines TRBV5-1 with TRBJ1-6, with D possibly matching TRBD1 (6 bases). The CDR3 is made up of 16 amino acids. Germline lookup yields CDR1 SGHRS and CDR2 YFSETQ. V was clipped by 4 bases and J by 7 bases, with 18 bases between them.

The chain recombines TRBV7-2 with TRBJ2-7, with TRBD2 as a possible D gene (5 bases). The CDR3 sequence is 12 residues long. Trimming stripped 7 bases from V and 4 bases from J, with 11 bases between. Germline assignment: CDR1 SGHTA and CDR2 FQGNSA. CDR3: CASTRGWYEQYF. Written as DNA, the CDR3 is TGTGCCAGCACTCGGGGTTGGTACGAGCAGTACTTC.

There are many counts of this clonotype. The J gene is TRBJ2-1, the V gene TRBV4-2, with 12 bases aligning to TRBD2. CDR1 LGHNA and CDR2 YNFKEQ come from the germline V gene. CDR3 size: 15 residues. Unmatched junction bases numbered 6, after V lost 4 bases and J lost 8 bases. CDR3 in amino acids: CASSRASGRGDEQFF. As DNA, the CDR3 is TGTGCCAGCAGCCGAGCTAGCGGGAGGGGGGATGAGCAGTTCTTC.

The CDR3 DNA is TGTGCCTGGGGAGGGGCCGGCCGTTCACCCCTCCACTTT. Translating it yields CAWGGAGRSPLHF. V is TRBV30 and J is TRBJ1-6; D is perhaps TRBD1 (5 bases). Germline V gene sequence: CDR1 GTSNPN, CDR2 SVGIG (reference sequence). The CDR3 is 13 amino acids. The V end lost 5 bases, the J end lost 9 bases, and 14 bases lay between the germline ends.

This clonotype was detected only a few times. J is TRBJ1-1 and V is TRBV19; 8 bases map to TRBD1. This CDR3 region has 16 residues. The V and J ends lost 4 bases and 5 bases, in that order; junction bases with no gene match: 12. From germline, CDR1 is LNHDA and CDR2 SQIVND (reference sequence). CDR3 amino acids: CASSRRTGSGKTEAFF. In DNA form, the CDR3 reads TGTGCCAGTAGTAGAAGGACAGGGAGTGGGAAAACTGAAGCTTTCTTT.

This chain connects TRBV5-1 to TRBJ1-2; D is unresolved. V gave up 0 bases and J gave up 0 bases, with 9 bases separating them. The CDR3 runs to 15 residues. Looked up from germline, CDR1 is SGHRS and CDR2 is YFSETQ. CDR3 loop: CASSLDGRTNYGYTF. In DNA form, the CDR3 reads TGCGCCAGCAGCTTGGATGGCCGGACTAACTATGGCTACACCTTC.

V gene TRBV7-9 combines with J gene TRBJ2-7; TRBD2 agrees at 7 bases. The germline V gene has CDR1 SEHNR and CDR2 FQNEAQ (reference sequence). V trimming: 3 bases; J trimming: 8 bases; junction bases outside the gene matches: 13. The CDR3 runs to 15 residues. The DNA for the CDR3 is TGTGCCAGCAGCTTGTCCGGTGGGCGGGAGTATCAGCAGTACTTC. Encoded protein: CASSLSGGREYQQYF.

The CDR3 DNA is TGTGCCAGCGGGGGGACACTCGCCGGGGTCCAAAGAAACACCATATATTTT. It translates to CASGGTLAGVQRNTIYF. V and J are TRBV9 and TRBJ1-3, with D possibly TRBD1 on 6 matching bases. Germline values: CDR1 SGDLS, CDR2 YYNGEE. V dropped 7 bases and J dropped 5 bases, with 25 bases sitting between them. This CDR3 has 17 amino acids.

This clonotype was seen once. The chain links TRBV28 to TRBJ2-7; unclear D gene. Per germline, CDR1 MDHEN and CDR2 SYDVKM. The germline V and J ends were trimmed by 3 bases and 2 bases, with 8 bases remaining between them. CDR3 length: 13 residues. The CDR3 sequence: CASSFLAAYEQYF. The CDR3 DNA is TGTGCCAGCAGTTTTCTCGCGGCCTACGAGCAGTACTTC.

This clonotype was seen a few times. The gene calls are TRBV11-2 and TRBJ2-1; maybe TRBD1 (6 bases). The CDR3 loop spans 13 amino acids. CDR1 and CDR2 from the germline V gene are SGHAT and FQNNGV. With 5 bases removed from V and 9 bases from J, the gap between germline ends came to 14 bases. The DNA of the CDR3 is TGTGCCAGCAGCCAAAGACAGGCAGGTGAGCAGTTCTTC. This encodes CASSQRQAGEQFF.

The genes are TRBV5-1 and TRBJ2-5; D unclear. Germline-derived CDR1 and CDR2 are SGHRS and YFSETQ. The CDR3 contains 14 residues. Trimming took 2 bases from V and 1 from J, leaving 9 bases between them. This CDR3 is CASSFANTQETQYF. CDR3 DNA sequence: TGCGCCAGCAGCTTCGCGAATACCCAAGAGACCCAGTACTTC.

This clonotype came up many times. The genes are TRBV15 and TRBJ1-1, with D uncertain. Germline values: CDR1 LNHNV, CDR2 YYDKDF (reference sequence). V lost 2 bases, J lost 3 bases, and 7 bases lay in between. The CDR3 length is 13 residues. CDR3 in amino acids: CATSRHQDTEAFF. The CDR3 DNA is TGTGCCACCAGCAGACATCAGGACACTGAAGCTTTCTTT.

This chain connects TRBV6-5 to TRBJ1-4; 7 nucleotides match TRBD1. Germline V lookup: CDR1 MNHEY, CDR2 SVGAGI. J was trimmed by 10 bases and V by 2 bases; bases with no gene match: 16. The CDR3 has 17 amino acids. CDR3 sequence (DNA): TGTGCCAGCAGTTACGCCTGGGACAGCCGGTTCATGGGAAAACTGTTTTTT. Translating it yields CASSYAWDSRFMGKLFF.

CDR3 sequence: CASSDRGQETQYF. As DNA, the CDR3 is TGTGCCAGCAGTGACAGGGGGCAGGAGACCCAGTACTTC. The V call is TRBV28, the J call TRBJ2-5; 10 nucleotides align to TRBD1. V lost 5 bases and J lost 5; bases outside the gene matches: 2. The CDR3 extends over 13 amino acids. Germline CDR1 MDHEN, CDR2 SYDVKM.

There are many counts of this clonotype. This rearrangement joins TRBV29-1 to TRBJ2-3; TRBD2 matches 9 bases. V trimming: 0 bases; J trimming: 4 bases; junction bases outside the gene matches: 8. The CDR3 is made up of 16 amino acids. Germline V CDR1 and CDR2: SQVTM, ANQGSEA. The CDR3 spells CSVEDQAGGLADTQYF. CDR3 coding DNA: TGCAGCGTTGAAGACCAAGCGGGGGGTTTGGCAGATACGCAGTATTTT.

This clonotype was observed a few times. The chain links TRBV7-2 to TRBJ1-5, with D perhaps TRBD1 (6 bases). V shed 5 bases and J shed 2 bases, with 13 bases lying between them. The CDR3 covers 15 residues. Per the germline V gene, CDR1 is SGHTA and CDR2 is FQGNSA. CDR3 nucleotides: TGTGCCAGCAGCAAGGGACAATCCCGCAATCAGCCCCAGCATTTT. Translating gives CASSKGQSRNQPQHF.

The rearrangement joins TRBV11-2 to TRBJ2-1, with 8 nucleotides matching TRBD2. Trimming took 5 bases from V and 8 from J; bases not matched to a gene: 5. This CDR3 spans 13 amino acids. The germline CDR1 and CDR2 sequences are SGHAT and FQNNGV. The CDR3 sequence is CASSHGGGYEQFF. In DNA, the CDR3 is TGTGCCAGCAGCCACGGGGGGGGCTATGAGCAGTTCTTC.